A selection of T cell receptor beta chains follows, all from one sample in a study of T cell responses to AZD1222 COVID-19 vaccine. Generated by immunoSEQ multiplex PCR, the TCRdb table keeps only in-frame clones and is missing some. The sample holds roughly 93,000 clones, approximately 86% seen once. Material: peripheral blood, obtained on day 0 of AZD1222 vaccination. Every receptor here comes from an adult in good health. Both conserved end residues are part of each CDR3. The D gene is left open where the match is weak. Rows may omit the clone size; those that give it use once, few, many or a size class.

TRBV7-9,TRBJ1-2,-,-,CASSLVSDGYTF,TGTGCCAGCAGCTTAGTAAGCGATGGCTACACCTTC
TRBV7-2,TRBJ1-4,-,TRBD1,CASSQGRRGPNEKLFF,TGTGCCAGCAGCCAAGGGAGAAGGGGGCCTAATGAAAAACTGTTTTTT
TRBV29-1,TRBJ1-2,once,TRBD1,CSVEGGQGFPNYGYTF,TGCAGCGTTGAAGGTGGACAGGGTTTCCCTAACTATGGCTACACCTTC
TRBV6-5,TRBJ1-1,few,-,CASSYQSTGRAAFF,TGTGCCAGCAGTTACCAAAGTACAGGGAGGGCAGCTTTCTTT
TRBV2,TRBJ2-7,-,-,CASSVIGYEQYF,TGTGCCAGCAGTGTAATCGGCTACGAGCAGTACTTC
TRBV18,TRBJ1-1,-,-,CASSRDENTEAFF,TGTGCCAGCTCAAGAGACGAGAACACTGAAGCTTTCTTT
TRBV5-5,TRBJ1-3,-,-,CASSIDLTSGNTIYF,TGTGCCAGCAGCATAGACCTTACCTCTGGAAACACCATATATTTT
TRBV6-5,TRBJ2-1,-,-,CASNRGTDNEQFF,TGTGCCAGCAACCGGGGGACCGACAATGAGCAGTTCTTC
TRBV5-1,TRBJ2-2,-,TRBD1,CASSLQGTATGELFF,TGCGCCAGCAGCTTACAGGGGACAGCCACCGGGGAGCTGTTTTTT
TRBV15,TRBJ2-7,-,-,CATRDGSDLSYEQYF,TGTGCCACCAGAGACGGGTCCGACCTCTCCTACGAGCAGTACTTC
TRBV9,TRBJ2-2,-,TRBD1,CASSFGQGAGELFF,TGTGCCAGCAGCTTCGGACAGGGTGCCGGGGAGCTGTTTTTT
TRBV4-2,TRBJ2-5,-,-,CASSQKGGQETQYF,TGTGCCAGCAGCCAAAAGGGGGGACAAGAGACCCAGTACTTC
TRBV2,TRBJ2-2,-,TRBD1,CASATGANTGELFF,TGTGCCTCGGCTACAGGGGCAAACACCGGGGAGCTGTTTTTT
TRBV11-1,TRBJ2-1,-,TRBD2,CASRLGLAGEFNEQFF,TGTGCCAGCAGGCTAGGACTAGCGGGGGAGTTCAATGAGCAGTTCTTC
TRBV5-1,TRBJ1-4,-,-,CATKAGGLDEKLFF,TGCGCCACCAAAGCCGGCGGGTTAGATGAAAAACTGTTTTTT
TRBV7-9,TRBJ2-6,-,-,CASPAGTGANVLTF,TGTGCCAGCCCAGCAGGGACCGGGGCCAACGTCCTGACTTTC
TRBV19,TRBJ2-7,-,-,CASSLGGGGSYEQYF,TGTGCCAGTAGTCTTGGTGGGGGCGGATCCTACGAGCAGTACTTC
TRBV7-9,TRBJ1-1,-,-,CASSLESGLTEAFF,TGTGCCAGCAGCTTAGAGTCGGGGTTGACTGAAGCTTTCTTT
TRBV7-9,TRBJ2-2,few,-,CASSERSNTGELFF,TGTGCCAGCTCAGAACGCTCGAACACCGGGGAGCTGTTTTTT
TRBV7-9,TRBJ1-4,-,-,CASSQKGGGPPHEKLFF,TGTGCCAGCAGCCAAAAAGGGGGTGGCCCACCCCACGAAAAACTGTTTTTT
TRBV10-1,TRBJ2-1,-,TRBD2,CASSEISGDYNEQFF,TGCGCCAGCAGTGAGATTAGCGGGGACTACAATGAGCAGTTCTTC
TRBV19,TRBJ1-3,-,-,CASSPSGSGNTIYF,TGTGCCAGTAGTCCAAGCGGCTCTGGAAACACCATATATTTT
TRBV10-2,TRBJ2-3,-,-,CASRGPATDTQYF,TGCGCCAGCAGGGGACCCGCGACAGATACGCAGTATTTT
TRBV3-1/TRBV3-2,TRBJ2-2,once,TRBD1,CASGGQGETGELFF,TGTGCCAGCGGGGGACAGGGGGAGACCGGGGAGCTGTTTTTT
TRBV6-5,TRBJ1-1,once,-,CASHSTGEGNTEAFF,TGTGCCAGCCATTCGACGGGTGAGGGCAACACTGAAGCTTTCTTT
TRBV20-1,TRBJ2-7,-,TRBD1,CSASDRGTYEQYF,TGCAGTGCCAGTGACAGGGGTACCTACGAGCAGTACTTC
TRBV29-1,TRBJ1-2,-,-,CSVERDYGYTF,TGCAGCGTTGAACGTGATTATGGCTACACCTTC
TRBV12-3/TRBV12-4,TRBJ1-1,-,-,CASSPGANTEAFF,TGTGCCAGCAGTCCTGGGGCGAACACTGAAGCTTTCTTT
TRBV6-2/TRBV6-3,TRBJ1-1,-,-,CASSAGVTEAFF,TGTGCCAGCAGTGCCGGTGTCACTGAAGCTTTCTTT
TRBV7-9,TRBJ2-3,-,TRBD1,CASTRDRATDTQYF,TGTGCCAGCACCAGGGACAGAGCGACAGATACGCAGTATTTT